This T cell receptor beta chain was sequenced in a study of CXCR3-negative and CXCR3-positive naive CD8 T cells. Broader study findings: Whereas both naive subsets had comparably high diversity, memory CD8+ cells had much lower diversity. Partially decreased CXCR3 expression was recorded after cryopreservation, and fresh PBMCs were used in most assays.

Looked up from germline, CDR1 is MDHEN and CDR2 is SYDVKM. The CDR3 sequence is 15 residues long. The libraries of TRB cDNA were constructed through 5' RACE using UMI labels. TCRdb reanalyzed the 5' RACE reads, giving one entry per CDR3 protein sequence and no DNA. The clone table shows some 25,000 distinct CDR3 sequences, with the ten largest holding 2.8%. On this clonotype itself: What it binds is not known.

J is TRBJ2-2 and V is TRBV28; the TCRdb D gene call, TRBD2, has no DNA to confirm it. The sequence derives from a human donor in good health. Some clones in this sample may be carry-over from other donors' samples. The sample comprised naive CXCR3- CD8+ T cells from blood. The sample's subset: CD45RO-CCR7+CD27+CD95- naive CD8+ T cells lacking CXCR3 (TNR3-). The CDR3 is CASSFQTWEIGELFF.